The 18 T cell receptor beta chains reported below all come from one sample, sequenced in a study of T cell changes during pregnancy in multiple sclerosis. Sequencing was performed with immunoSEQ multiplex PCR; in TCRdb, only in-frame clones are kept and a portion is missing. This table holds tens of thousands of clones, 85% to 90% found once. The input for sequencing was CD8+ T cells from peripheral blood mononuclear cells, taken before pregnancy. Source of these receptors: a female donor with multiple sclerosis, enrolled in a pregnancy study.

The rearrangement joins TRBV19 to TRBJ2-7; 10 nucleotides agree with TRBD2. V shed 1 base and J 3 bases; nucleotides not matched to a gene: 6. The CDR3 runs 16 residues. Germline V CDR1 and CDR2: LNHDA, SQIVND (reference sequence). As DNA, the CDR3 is TGTGCCAGTAGTATAGGATTCCTAGCGGGGGTCTACGAGCAGTACTTC. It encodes CASSIGFLAGVYEQYF.

The DNA for the CDR3 is TGTGCCAGCACCTTGTTGGGACAGGGGGCTCGGAACACTGAAGCTTTCTTT. Its translation is CASTLLGQGARNTEAFF. The rearrangement uses TRBV2 and TRBJ1-1, with TRBD1 identical over 12 bases. The CDR3 covers 17 residues. Germline V CDR1 and CDR2: SNHLY, FYNNEI. V lost 7 bases, J lost 1 base, and 10 bases stayed unmatched.

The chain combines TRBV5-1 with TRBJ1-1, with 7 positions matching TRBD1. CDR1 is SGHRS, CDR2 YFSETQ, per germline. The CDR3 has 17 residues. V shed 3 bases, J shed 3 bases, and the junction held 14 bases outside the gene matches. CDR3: CASSWRGQGDAYTEAFF. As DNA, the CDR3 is TGCGCCAGCAGCTGGCGCGGCCAGGGGGATGCGTACACTGAAGCTTTCTTT.

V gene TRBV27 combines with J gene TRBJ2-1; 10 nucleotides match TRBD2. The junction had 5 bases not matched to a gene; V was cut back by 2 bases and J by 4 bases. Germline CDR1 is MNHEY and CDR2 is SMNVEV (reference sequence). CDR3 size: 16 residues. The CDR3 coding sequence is TGTGCCAGCAGTTTACTAGCGGGGGAAGGGTACAATGAGCAGTTCTTC. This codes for CASSLLAGEGYNEQFF.

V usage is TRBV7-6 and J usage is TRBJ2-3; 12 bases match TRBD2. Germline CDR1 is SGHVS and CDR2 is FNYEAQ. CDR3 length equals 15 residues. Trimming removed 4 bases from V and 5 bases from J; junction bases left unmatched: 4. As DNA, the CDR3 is TGTGCCAGCAGCTACGGACTAGCGGGGTTAGATACGCAGTATTTT. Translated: CASSYGLAGLDTQYF.

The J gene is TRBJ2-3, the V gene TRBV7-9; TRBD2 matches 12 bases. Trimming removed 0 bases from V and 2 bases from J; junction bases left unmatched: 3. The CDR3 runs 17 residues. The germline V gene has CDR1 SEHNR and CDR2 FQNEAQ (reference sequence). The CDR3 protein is CASSLATSGGYTDTQYF. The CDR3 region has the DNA TGTGCCAGCAGCTTAGCCACTAGCGGGGGGTACACAGATACGCAGTATTTT.

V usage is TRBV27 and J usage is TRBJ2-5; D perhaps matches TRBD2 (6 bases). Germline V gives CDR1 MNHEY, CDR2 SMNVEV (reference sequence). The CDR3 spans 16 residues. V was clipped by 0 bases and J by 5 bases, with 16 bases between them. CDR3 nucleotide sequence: TGTGCCAGCAGTTTATCAGGGAGGACCTATTGGGAGACCCAGTACTTC. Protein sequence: CASSLSGRTYWETQYF.

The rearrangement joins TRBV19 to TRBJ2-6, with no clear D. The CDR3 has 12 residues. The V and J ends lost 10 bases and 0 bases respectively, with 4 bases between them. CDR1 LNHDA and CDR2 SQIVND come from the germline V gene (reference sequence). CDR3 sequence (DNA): TGTGCCACCATCTCTGGGGCCAACGTCCTGACTTTC. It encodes CATISGANVLTF.

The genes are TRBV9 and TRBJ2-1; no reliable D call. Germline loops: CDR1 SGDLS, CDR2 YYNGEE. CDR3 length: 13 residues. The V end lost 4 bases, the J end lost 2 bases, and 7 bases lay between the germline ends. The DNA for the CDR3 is TGTGCCAGCAGCTCCCGGGCCTACAATGAGCAGTTCTTC. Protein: CASSSRAYNEQFF.

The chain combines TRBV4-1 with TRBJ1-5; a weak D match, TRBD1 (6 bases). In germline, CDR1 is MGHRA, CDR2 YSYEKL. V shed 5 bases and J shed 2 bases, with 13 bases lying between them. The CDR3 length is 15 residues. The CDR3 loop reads CASSYRERGNQPQHF. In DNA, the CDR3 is TGCGCCAGCAGCTACAGGGAACGGGGCAATCAGCCCCAGCATTTT.

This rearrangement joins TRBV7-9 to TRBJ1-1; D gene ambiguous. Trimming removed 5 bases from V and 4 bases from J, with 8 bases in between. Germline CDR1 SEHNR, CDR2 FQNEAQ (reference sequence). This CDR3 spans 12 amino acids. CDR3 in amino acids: CASSTSSTEAFF. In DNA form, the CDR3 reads TGTGCCAGCAGCACAAGTTCCACTGAAGCTTTCTTT. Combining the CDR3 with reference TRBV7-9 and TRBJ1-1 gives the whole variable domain DTGVSQNPRHKITKRGQNVTFRCDPISEHNRLYWYRQTLGQGPEFLTYFQNEAQLEKSRLLSDRFSAERPKGSFSTLEIQRTEQGDSAMYLCASSTSSTEAFFGQGTRLTVV.

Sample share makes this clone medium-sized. As DNA, the CDR3 is TGCGCCAGCAGCCAAGGTCCAGGACAGGGCCAGCAGCCCCAGCATTTT. It translates to CASSQGPGQGQQPQHF. This sequence joins TRBV4-1 and TRBJ1-5, with TRBD1 identical over 8 bases. The CDR3 covers 16 residues. V lost 1 base to trimming and J lost 7 bases; unmatched junction nucleotides: 9. Germline loops: CDR1 MGHRA, CDR2 YSYEKL.

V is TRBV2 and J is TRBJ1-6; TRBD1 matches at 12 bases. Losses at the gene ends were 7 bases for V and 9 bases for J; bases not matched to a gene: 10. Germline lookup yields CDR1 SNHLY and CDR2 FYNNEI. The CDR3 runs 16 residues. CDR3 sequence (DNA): TGTGCCAGCACCCGGGACAGGGGGCCCGGGATTTCACCCCTCCACTTT. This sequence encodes CASTRDRGPGISPLHF.

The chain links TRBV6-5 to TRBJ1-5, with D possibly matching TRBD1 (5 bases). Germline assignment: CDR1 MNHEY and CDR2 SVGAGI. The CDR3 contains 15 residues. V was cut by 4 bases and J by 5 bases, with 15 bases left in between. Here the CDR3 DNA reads TGTGCCAGCAGTTCCAGGGCCGGCCCTGATCAGCCCCAGCATTTT. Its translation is CASSSRAGPDQPQHF.

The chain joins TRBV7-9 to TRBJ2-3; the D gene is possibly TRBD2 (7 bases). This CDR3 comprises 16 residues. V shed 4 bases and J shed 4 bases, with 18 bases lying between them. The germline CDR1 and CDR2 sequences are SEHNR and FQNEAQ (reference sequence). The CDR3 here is CASSSGEGKIADTQYF. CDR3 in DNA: TGTGCCAGCAGCTCAGGGGAGGGAAAAATTGCAGATACGCAGTATTTT. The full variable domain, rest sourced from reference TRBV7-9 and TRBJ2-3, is DTGVSQNPRHKITKRGQNVTFRCDPISEHNRLYWYRQTLGQGPEFLTYFQNEAQLEKSRLLSDRFSAERPKGSFSTLEIQRTEQGDSAMYLCASSSGEGKIADTQYFGPGTRLTVL.

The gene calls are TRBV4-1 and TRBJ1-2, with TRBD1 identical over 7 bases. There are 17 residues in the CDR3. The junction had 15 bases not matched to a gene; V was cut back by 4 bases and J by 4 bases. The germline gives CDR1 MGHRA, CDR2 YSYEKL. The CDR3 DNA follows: TGCGCCAGCAGCCCCATAAGCCTCCGGACAGGCGGCTATGGCTACACCTTC. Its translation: CASSPISLRTGGYGYTF.

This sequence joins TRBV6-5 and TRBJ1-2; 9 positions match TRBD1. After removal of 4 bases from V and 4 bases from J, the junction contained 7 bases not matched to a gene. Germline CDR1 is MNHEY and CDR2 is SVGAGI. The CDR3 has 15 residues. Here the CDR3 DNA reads TGTGCCAGCAGTTTCAACAGGGGGCGACCCTATGGCTACACCTTC. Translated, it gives CASSFNRGRPYGYTF.

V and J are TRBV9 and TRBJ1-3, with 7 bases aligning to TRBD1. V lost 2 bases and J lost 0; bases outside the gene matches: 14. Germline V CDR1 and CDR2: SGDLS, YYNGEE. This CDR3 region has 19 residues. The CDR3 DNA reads TGTGCCAGCAGCGTTGATCCGCTCGCAGGGGGACGCTCTGGAAACACCATATATTTT. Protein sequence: CASSVDPLAGGRSGNTIYF.